This entry lists 20 T cell receptor beta chains sequenced from one sample in a study of OX40 agonist ivuxolimab in advanced cancers. Sequencing was performed with immunoSEQ multiplex PCR; in TCRdb, only in-frame clones are kept and a portion is missing. Among approximately 70,000 clones listed, 85% to 90% were seen once. The source was CD4+ or CD8+ T cells sorted from blood, collected in a trial of the OX40 agonist ivuxolimab. These receptor sequences come from an adult with an advanced solid tumor such as melanoma, head and neck, liver or kidney cancer.

The genes are TRBV7-2 and TRBJ1-5; the D is unclear. Trimming removed 5 bases at V and 7 bases at J, with 9 bases between. Germline V gene data show CDR1 as SGHTA and CDR2 as FQGNSA. The CDR3 runs 12 residues. For the CDR3, the DNA is TGTGCCAGCAGCCCTTATGGCCAGCCCCAGCATTTT. This encodes CASSPYGQPQHF.

The chain uses TRBV25-1 and TRBJ2-5; 9 bases map to TRBD1. The CDR3 totals 15 residues. Germline trimming cut 8 bases from V and 2 bases from J; bases unmatched to any gene: 9. CDR1 and CDR2 (germline): MGHDK, SYGVNS. The chain's CDR3 is CASSLDRGLQETQYF. In DNA, the CDR3 is TGTGCCAGCTCCCTGGACAGGGGCTTACAAGAGACCCAGTACTTC.

V usage is TRBV5-4 and J usage is TRBJ2-2; D not certain. Germline V gene sequence: CDR1 SGHNT, CDR2 YYREEE (reference sequence). Trimming took off 0 bases at V and 0 bases at J, with 18 bases between the two ends. This CDR3 is 19 amino acids long. CDR3 bases: TGTGCCAGCAGCTTGGCCTCTCGCGCGAAAACTTCGAACACCGGGGAGCTGTTTTTT. Its protein product is CASSLASRAKTSNTGELFF. Together with reference TRBV5-4 and TRBJ2-2, the CDR3 gives the full variable domain: ETGVTQSPTHLIKTRGQQVTLRCSSQSGHNTVSWYQQALGQGPQFIFQYYREEENGRGNFPPRFSGLQFPNYSSELNVNALELDDSALYLCASSLASRAKTSNTGELFFGEGSRLTVL.

This chain links TRBV10-3 with TRBJ1-2; the D is unclear. Germline CDR1 and CDR2: ENHRY and SYGVKD. This CDR3 region has 13 residues. V lost 1 base and J lost 8, with 11 bases in between. CDR3 loop: CAISEFSRPGYTF. The CDR3 region has the DNA TGTGCCATCAGTGAGTTTTCTCGGCCCGGCTACACCTTC.

This chain connects TRBV29-1 to TRBJ1-2, with unresolved D. Germline CDR1 and CDR2: SQVTM and ANQGSEA. Trimming took off 3 bases at V and 7 bases at J, with 21 bases between the two ends. The CDR3 totals 15 residues. CDR3 region: CSVDAQALTLGGYTF. The CDR3 coding sequence is TGCAGCGTTGATGCTCAGGCCTTAACCCTAGGTGGCTACACCTTC.

The CDR3 sequence is CASSIGRRRQGSEQYF. Here the CDR3 DNA reads TGTGCCAGTAGTATCGGCCGCCGGAGGCAGGGGTCCGAGCAGTACTTC. The V and J genes are TRBV19 and TRBJ2-7; possibly TRBD1 for D (6 bases). Germline loops: CDR1 LNHDA, CDR2 SQIVND (reference sequence). The CDR3 length is 16 residues. Trimming removed 3 bases at V and 6 bases at J, with 21 bases between. The full variable domain, its missing parts supplied by reference TRBV19 and TRBJ2-7, is DGGITQSPKYLFRKEGQNVTLSCEQNLNHDAMYWYRQDPGQGLRLIYYSQIVNDFQKGDIAEGYSVSREKKESFPLTVTSAQKNPTAFYLCASSIGRRRQGSEQYFGPGTRLTVT.

This sequence joins TRBV28 and TRBJ1-5; D is unclear. CDR1 MDHEN and CDR2 SYDVKM come from the germline V gene. The CDR3 runs 17 residues. V lost 4 bases and J lost 1, with 17 bases in between. The CDR3 bases are TGTGCCAGCAGTTCCCCGAGAGGGCAAAGCAGCAATCAGCCCCAGCATTTT. Residues: CASSSPRGQSSNQPQHF.

This chain joins TRBV4-2 and TRBJ2-3; 9 bases map to TRBD2. This CDR3 contains 20 residues. Trimming cost V 0 bases and J 2 bases; bases outside gene matches: 15. Looked up from germline, CDR1 is LGHNA and CDR2 is YNFKEQ. The CDR3 nucleotides are TGTGCCAGCAGCCAAGATCTATTGGGAGCGGCTAGCGGGATCACAGATACGCAGTATTTT. Encoded protein: CASSQDLLGAASGITDTQYF.

With regard to this clone: This same CDR3 is encoded by further DNA sequences in the sample. The rearrangement joins TRBV7-2 to TRBJ1-2, with D possibly TRBD1 on 6 matching bases. The germline V gene has CDR1 SGHTA and CDR2 FQGNSA. The CDR3 has 13 amino acids. Trimming left V 3 bases short and J 2 bases short, with 7 bases between. The CDR3 is CASSFGQNYGYTF. The CDR3 bases are TGTGCCAGCAGCTTTGGACAGAACTATGGCTACACCTTC.

Note on this clone: The sample carries other DNA sequences with the same CDR3. The rearrangement uses TRBV7-6 and TRBJ2-7; D possibly uses TRBD1 or TRBD2 (6 bases each). The CDR3 loop spans 14 amino acids. Germline values: CDR1 SGHVS, CDR2 FNYEAQ. The V end was cut by 8 bases, the J end by 6 bases, with 20 bases between. CDR3 coding DNA: TGTGCCAGCGTTTGGGGTCTGGAGGGGGGCGAGCAGTACTTC. Its protein is CASVWGLEGGEQYF.

The chain is built from TRBV19 and TRBJ1-1; 7 bases map to TRBD1. V lost 5 bases and J lost 5; bases outside the gene matches: 5. Germline-derived CDR1 and CDR2 are LNHDA and SQIVND (reference sequence). The CDR3 is 13 residues long. As DNA, the CDR3 is TGTGCCAGTAGTGCTATACAGGGGACTGAAGCTTTCTTT. The encoded protein is CASSAIQGTEAFF. The full variable domain, its missing parts supplied by reference TRBV19 and TRBJ1-1, is DGGITQSPKYLFRKEGQNVTLSCEQNLNHDAMYWYRQDPGQGLRLIYYSQIVNDFQKGDIAEGYSVSREKKESFPLTVTSAQKNPTAFYLCASSAIQGTEAFFGQGTRLTVV.

This clone was picked up one time. V is TRBV5-1 and J is TRBJ2-5, with 10 bases matching TRBD1. V shed 0 bases and J 2 bases; nucleotides not matched to a gene: 7. In germline, CDR1 is SGHRS, CDR2 YFSETQ. There are 17 residues in the CDR3. CDR3 in DNA: TGCGCCAGCAGCTTGGCCGGGGACAGGGGAGGGCAAGAGACCCAGTACTTC. Translated: CASSLAGDRGGQETQYF.

The chain has TRBV7-2 and TRBJ1-5, with 7 bases that match TRBD1. V shed 0 bases and J 4 bases; nucleotides not matched to a gene: 3. This CDR3 region has 15 residues. Germline CDR1 SGHTA, CDR2 FQGNSA. CDR3 residues: CASSLAGQPNQPQHF. Here the CDR3 DNA reads TGTGCCAGCAGCTTAGCGGGACAGCCTAATCAGCCCCAGCATTTT.

The chain carries TRBV25-1 and TRBJ2-1, with 11 bases matching TRBD2. J was trimmed by 7 bases and V by 6 bases; bases with no gene match: 5. CDR1 is MGHDK and CDR2 is SYGVNS in the germline V gene. This CDR3 has 14 residues. CDR3 amino acids: CASRPTSGTNEQFF. CDR3 DNA: TGTGCCAGCAGACCGACTAGCGGGACGAATGAGCAGTTCTTC.

The chain has TRBV27 and TRBJ1-5; TRBD1 agrees at 7 bases. CDR3 size: 14 residues. After removal of 4 bases from V and 3 bases from J, the junction contained 3 bases not matched to a gene. From germline, CDR1 is MNHEY and CDR2 SMNVEV (reference sequence). The CDR3 DNA reads TGTGCCAGCAGTTGGGGACAGAACAATCAGCCCCAGCATTTT. It codes for CASSWGQNNQPQHF.

This sequence joins TRBV5-1 and TRBJ2-2; 11 bases are shared with TRBD1. Germline-derived CDR1 and CDR2 are SGHRS and YFSETQ. This CDR3 comprises 15 residues. Unmatched junction bases numbered 2, after V lost 0 bases and J lost 7 bases. The CDR3 is CASSLGTGGIGELFF. The CDR3 bases are TGCGCCAGCAGCTTGGGGACAGGGGGCATCGGGGAGCTGTTTTTT.

The CDR3 loop reads CASSWGTENYGYTF. CDR3 coding DNA: TGTGCCAGCAGCTGGGGGACCGAAAACTATGGCTACACCTTC. This sequence joins TRBV5-4 and TRBJ1-2; D may be TRBD1 (5 bases). Between the trimmed V and J ends, which lost 3 bases and 2 bases, there was a span of 11 bases. Germline CDR1 reads SGHNT; CDR2 reads YYREEE (reference sequence). The CDR3 sequence is 14 residues long.

The chain carries TRBV4-1 and TRBJ2-2; D perhaps matches TRBD2 (5 bases). Trimming stripped 4 bases from V and 4 bases from J, with 13 bases between. Germline V gives CDR1 MGHRA, CDR2 YSYEKL. The CDR3 covers 15 residues. The CDR3 sequence is CASSLSGLSTGELFF. CDR3 sequence (DNA): TGCGCCAGCAGCCTTTCAGGACTCAGCACCGGGGAGCTGTTTTTT.

The chain uses TRBV21-1 and TRBJ2-7; the table's D gene call, TRBD2, was not cross checked with the DNA. TRBV21-1 is given as a pseudogene. This CDR3 contains 21 residues. DNA for the CDR3: TGTGCCAGCAGCAAAAATTGGCGCAGTAGCGGGGGTGCTCATAGCTCCTACGAGCAGTACTTC. It yields the protein CASSKNWRSSGGAHSSYEQYF.

The chain joins TRBV5-4 to TRBJ2-6; D remains ambiguous. The CDR3 has 17 amino acids. Germline CDR1 reads SGHNT; CDR2 reads YYREEE (reference sequence). V shed 2 bases and J shed 2 bases, with 14 bases lying between them. The CDR3 DNA reads TGTGCCAGCAGCTTTTTGGGCGTATCAACTGGGGCCAACGTCCTGACTTTC. Amino acids: CASSFLGVSTGANVLTF.